The clone carrying this T cell receptor (beta chain) has a handful of counts. The antigen is undetermined. These data originate in a study of T-cell memory formation after mild COVID-19. Overall study findings and caveats: Clones contracting across day 15 to 85 had a balanced CD4/CD8 profile; later expanding clones leaned CD4+. Whether second-wave clones peaking at day 37 were SARS-CoV-2 specific went unconfirmed. Contracting CD8+ clones were enriched in EMRA, CD4+ mainly in CM and EM.

The CDR3 contains 13 residues. V lost 6 bases and J 0 bases, leaving 3 bases between the germline ends. In germline, CDR1 is MNHEY, CDR2 SMNVEV (reference sequence). MiXCR was run by TCRdb on the 5' RACE reads, yielding one entry per CDR3 protein. The table records 550,000 to 600,000 distinct CDR3 sequences, about 22% of them present only once. Sequencing was carried out using PBMCs or a T cell subset sorted from them (not recorded which). The sequence was obtained from an adult woman who had mild COVID-19 (a few samples of this study predate the infection). Cell type and time point are not known. The chain couples TRBV27 to TRBJ2-6, with no clear D. The CDR3 here is CASRDSGANVLTF. The CDR3 nucleotides are TGTGCCAGCAGGGACTCTGGGGCCAACGTCCTGACTTTC.